This T cell receptor (beta chain) was obtained from a study of blood T cells in healthy people across ages (dated by TCRdb to 2015 to 2017). For the wider study: Template switching captured roughly one uniquely barcoded TCR beta cDNA molecule per two T cells in model experiments. The donors were divided into four age groups: young (average around 15 years), middle-aged (roughly 40), aged (about 56) and long-lived (roughly 88). Using the same blood draw, the study looked at two additional independent replicas of 1 million unique cDNA reads for two donors, one aged 18 to 30 and the other aged 80 or older. To track age-related changes in TCR beta repertoire diversity, the study relied on deep sequencing normalized with unique cDNA molecular identifiers. To avoid experimental bias, donors of different ages were randomly spread across the sequencing lanes.

The CDR3 covers 13 residues, taking in both the cysteine and the phenylalanine. Solely the CDR3 DNA is kept, with 39 bases framed from the first base. As encoded in the germline V gene, CDR1 is MGHRA while CDR2 is YSYEKL. Libraries were made using 5' RACE. A second PCR of about 6 to 11 cycles was performed with a sample-barcoded 5' primer and a J-beta primer mix. A template-switch 5' adaptor carrying 12 random nucleotides introduced a unique molecular identifier onto each TCR beta cDNA molecule. Each sample yielded at least 2.5 million CDR3-containing paired-end reads. All of the RNA was converted into first-strand cDNA using the Mint cDNA synthesis kit, with a TRBC-specific oligonucleotide serving as the primer. Following uracil-DNA glycosylase treatment, a first 18-cycle PCR with universal primers M1SS and BC2_uni_R was performed on all cDNA. For the original study's pipeline: For normalization, 1 million high-quality reads, each with a distinct molecular identifier, were randomly selected from each sample. Instead of being binned into consensus sequences, reads that shared molecular identifiers were thrown out. MiTCR, run with a Q25 quality threshold and the strictest error-elimination algorithm, handled CDR3 identification, clonotype clustering and error correction. A nonparametric unseen species model with Euler transformation was used to estimate a lower bound on total TCR beta diversity. The public reads were quality trimmed at Q25 with fastp and then assembled into clones with MiXCR by TCRdb, keeping productive beta chains. Entries are consolidated by CDR3 protein sequence, retaining the most common genes and DNA. None of the V and J calls come from the authors' own analysis; TCRdb made them. This sample lists over 1,500,000 distinct CDR3 sequences; about two fifths were detected once. The ten largest account for under 25% of the sample.

About this clonotype itself: No cognate antigen has been identified for it. Its ends do not fully match the called genes, so a read error is possible.

Paper-wide results and their limitations: Compared with the aged group, the long-lived group had more naive CD4+ T cells, fewer expanded clones and increased TCR diversity, suggesting age selection. As age increased, observed TCR beta diversity per million T cells dropped in a roughly linear way, and a significant reduction was already evident by age approximately 40. Total diversity estimates from one million sequenced T cells were considered lower bounds and underestimates. Conclusive comparison of naive and antigen-experienced compartments was prevented by the profiling of bulk unsorted PBMCs. There was a strong correlation between observed TCR beta diversity and the percentage of naive T cells measured by flow cytometry. Donor CMV infection status was unknown, potentially confounding age-related changes in expanded clonotypes.

Systemically healthy Caucasian individuals from Russia, about 38 in total and aged about 6 to 95 years, were included as donors. Roughly 11 milliliters of peripheral blood were drawn from each donor into EDTA-treated Vacutainer tubes. Ficoll-Paque density-gradient centrifugation was used to isolate PBMCs, with at least 7 million per sample. Trizol reagent was used to extract total RNA from the PBMCs, yielding at least 6 micrograms per sample. For every donor, flow cytometry on a PBMC aliquot measured the percentage of naive CD45RAhigh/CD27high T cells. Recombination linked TRBV4-1 to TRBJ1-2; tentative D gene TRBD1, with 6 bases matching. This clonotype was sampled from a human donor in good health. Sequencing was done on a sample of blood. CDR3 loop: CASSQAQGYGHTF. The nucleotide sequence is given as TGCGCCAGCAGCCAAGCACAGGGTTATGGCCACACCTTC.